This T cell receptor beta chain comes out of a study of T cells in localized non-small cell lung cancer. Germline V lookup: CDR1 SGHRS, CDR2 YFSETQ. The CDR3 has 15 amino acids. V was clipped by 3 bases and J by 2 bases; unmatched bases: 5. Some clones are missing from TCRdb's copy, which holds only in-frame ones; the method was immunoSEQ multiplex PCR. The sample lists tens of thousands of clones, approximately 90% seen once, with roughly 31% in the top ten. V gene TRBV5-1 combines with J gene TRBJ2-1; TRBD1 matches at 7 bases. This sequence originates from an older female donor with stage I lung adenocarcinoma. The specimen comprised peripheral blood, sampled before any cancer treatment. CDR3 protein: CASSSWTGTYNEQFF. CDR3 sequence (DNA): TGCGCCAGCAGCTCATGGACAGGTACCTACAATGAGCAGTTCTTC. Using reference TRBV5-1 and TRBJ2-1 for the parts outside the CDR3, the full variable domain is KAGVTQTPRYLIKTRGQQVTLSCSPISGHRSVSWYQQTPGQGLQFLFEYFSETQRNKGNFPGRFSGRQFSNSRSEMNVSTLELGDSALYLCASSSWTGTYNEQFFGPGTRLTVL.